This T cell receptor beta chain comes out of a study of OX40 agonist ivuxolimab in advanced cancers. Study-level points and caveats: The study did not work out the antigen specificity of the expanded peripheral T cells.

This CDR3 is built from 13 residues. The germline gives CDR1 SGDLS, CDR2 YYNGEE. Trimming removed 5 bases at V and 6 bases at J, with 11 bases between. A remark on this clone: No antigen is known for it.

Method: immunoSEQ multiplex PCR; TCRdb's copy keeps in-frame clones and lacks some. In the table there are 60,000 to 75,000 clones, 91% of which are singletons. V usage is TRBV9 and J usage is TRBJ2-2, with D tentatively TRBD2 (5 bases). This TCR came from an adult with an advanced solid tumor such as melanoma, head and neck, liver or kidney cancer. The source material was CD4+ or CD8+ T cells sorted from blood, sampled in a trial of the OX40 agonist ivuxolimab. For the CDR3, the DNA is TGTGCCAGCAGTTCCCACGGGGCCGGGGAGCTGTTTTTT. This codes for CASSSHGAGELFF.